A single sample gave rise to the 11 T cell receptor beta chains below, sequenced in a study of T cell responses to AZD1222 COVID-19 vaccine. Repertoires were generated with immunoSEQ multiplex PCR, while TCRdb's copy carries only in-frame clones and drops some. The top ten clones hold approximately 0.97% of a sample with approximately 160,000 clones, approximately 93% of them seen once. Sample: peripheral blood, taken on day 0 of AZD1222 vaccination. These receptors all come from an adult in good health.

This sequence joins TRBV5-1 and TRBJ1-4, with unresolved D. Trimming took off 0 bases at V and 8 bases at J, with 11 bases between the two ends. The CDR3 covers 14 residues. Germline V gene sequence: CDR1 SGHRS, CDR2 YFSETQ. The CDR3 loop reads CASSLAEGTEKLFF. The CDR3 bases are TGCGCCAGCAGCTTGGCGGAAGGCACCGAAAAACTGTTTTTT.

This clone was recorded a few times. The chain couples TRBV6-1 to TRBJ2-5, with unresolved D. The CDR3 is made up of 12 amino acids. From germline, CDR1 is MNHNS and CDR2 SASEGT. V lost 7 bases to trimming and J lost 1 base, with 7 bases between them. CDR3 region: CASTWSQETQYF. CDR3 nucleotides: TGTGCCAGCACGTGGTCCCAAGAGACCCAGTACTTC.

The rearrangement joins TRBV6-5 to TRBJ1-4; D gene unclear. This CDR3 has 12 residues. CDR1 MNHEY and CDR2 SVGAGI come from the germline V gene. Trimming removed 8 bases at V and 8 bases at J, with 12 bases between. The CDR3 region has the DNA TGTGCCAGCGCTGCCCTCGAGGAAAAACTGTTTTTT. Its protein is CASAALEEKLFF.

This chain joins TRBV18 and TRBJ1-2; the D gene is possibly TRBD1 (5 bases). V was shortened by 5 bases and J by 4 bases, with 17 bases between the two germline ends. This CDR3 is 15 amino acids long. Germline V CDR1 and CDR2: KGHSH, LQKENI. The CDR3 nucleotides read TGTGCCAGCTCATCCATACAGGAGGGAGGCTATGGCTACACCTTC. This translates into CASSSIQEGGYGYTF.

The chain carries TRBV7-9 and TRBJ2-3; perhaps TRBD2 as D (6 bases). The length of the CDR3 is 15 residues. Germline V gene sequence: CDR1 SEHNR, CDR2 FQNEAQ (reference sequence). V was cut by 5 bases and J by 6 bases, with 18 bases left in between. CDR3: CASSPRDSYSDTQYF. The CDR3, as DNA: TGTGCCAGCAGCCCCCGGGACTCCTATAGTGATACGCAGTATTTT.

The genes are TRBV11-2 and TRBJ2-3; either TRBD1 or TRBD2 may fit D (5 bases each). Trimming removed 1 base at V and 2 bases at J, with 13 bases between. CDR1 is SGHAT, CDR2 FQNNGV, per germline. The CDR3 contains 16 residues. CDR3 nucleotide sequence: TGTGCCAGCAGCTTAGGTACGGGGCCGACCACAGATACGCAGTATTTT. Translating gives CASSLGTGPTTDTQYF.

This chain joins TRBV18 and TRBJ1-1, with a weak D call TRBD1 (5 bases). The germline V gene encodes CDR1 KGHSH and CDR2 LQKENI. The V end was cut by 3 bases, the J end by 5 bases, with 16 bases between. The CDR3 is made up of 15 amino acids. The CDR3 reads CASSPQGVSTTEAFF. The CDR3, as DNA: TGTGCCAGCTCACCTCAAGGGGTGTCGACGACTGAAGCTTTCTTT. Looking up the rest from reference TRBV18 and TRBJ1-1 gives the full variable domain: NAGVMQNPRHLVRRRGQEARLRCSPMKGHSHVYWYRQLPEEGLKFMVYLQKENIIDESGMPKERFSAEFPKEGPSILRIQQVVRGDSAAYFCASSPQGVSTTEAFFGQGTRLTVV.

The V gene is TRBV9, the J gene TRBJ1-2; unclear D gene. This CDR3 region has 13 residues. Germline V gives CDR1 SGDLS, CDR2 YYNGEE. Trimming left V 4 bases short and J 2 bases short, with 9 bases between. CDR3 DNA: TGTGCCAGCAGCTCGGACTGGAACTATGGCTACACCTTC. It specifies CASSSDWNYGYTF.

V is TRBV5-4 and J is TRBJ2-7, with D maybe TRBD1 (6 bases). The germline V gene has CDR1 SGHNT and CDR2 YYREEE (reference sequence). CDR3 length equals 17 residues. The germline V and J ends were trimmed by 4 bases and 2 bases, with 22 bases remaining between them. CDR3 residues: CASSTDPIRTVTYEQYF. CDR3 in DNA: TGTGCCAGCAGCACAGATCCAATTAGGACAGTAACCTACGAGCAGTACTTC.

The gene calls are TRBV7-9 and TRBJ2-1; 7 bases match TRBD2. There are 15 residues in the CDR3. CDR1 and CDR2 (germline): SEHNR, FQNEAQ (reference sequence). Trimming at V came to 5 bases and at J to 0 bases, leaving 4 bases not matched to a gene. The CDR3 nucleotides read TGTGCCAGCAGCCCCGGGGGGTACTCCTACAATGAGCAGTTCTTC. Translating gives CASSPGGYSYNEQFF.

The V call is TRBV2, the J call TRBJ1-1; 7 positions agree with TRBD1. CDR1 is SNHLY, CDR2 FYNNEI, per germline. J gave up 3 bases and V 6 bases, and 7 bases lay outside the gene matches. The CDR3 extends over 14 amino acids. DNA for the CDR3: TGTGCCAGCAGGGGCCTAACAGGGGACACTGAAGCTTTCTTT. Its protein product is CASRGLTGDTEAFF.